This record concerns one TCR beta chain sequence. What it binds is unknown. The data belong to a study of tumor-infiltrating lymphocytes in glioblastoma multiforme. Findings and limits, study-wide: The T cells in this sample were not sorted into functional subsets.

Multiple V-beta primers and a C-beta primer amplified TCRB from RNA. TCRdb called the multiplex PCR reads again in MiXCR, with one record for every CDR3 protein. The sample holds some 9,300 distinct CDR3 sequences, roughly 69% seen once. V dropped 3 bases and J dropped 7; count of bases not matched to a gene: 7. This CDR3 contains 13 residues. CDR1 and CDR2 from the germline V gene are DFQATT and SNEGSKA (reference sequence). Specimen: brain tumor tissue. V gene TRBV20-1 combines with J gene TRBJ2-7; 9 bases line up with TRBD1. This receptor was taken from a male donor with glioblastoma. The CDR3 protein is CSASPGTGYEQYF. The CDR3 bases are TGCAGTGCTAGTCCCGGGACAGGGTATGAGCAGTACTTC.